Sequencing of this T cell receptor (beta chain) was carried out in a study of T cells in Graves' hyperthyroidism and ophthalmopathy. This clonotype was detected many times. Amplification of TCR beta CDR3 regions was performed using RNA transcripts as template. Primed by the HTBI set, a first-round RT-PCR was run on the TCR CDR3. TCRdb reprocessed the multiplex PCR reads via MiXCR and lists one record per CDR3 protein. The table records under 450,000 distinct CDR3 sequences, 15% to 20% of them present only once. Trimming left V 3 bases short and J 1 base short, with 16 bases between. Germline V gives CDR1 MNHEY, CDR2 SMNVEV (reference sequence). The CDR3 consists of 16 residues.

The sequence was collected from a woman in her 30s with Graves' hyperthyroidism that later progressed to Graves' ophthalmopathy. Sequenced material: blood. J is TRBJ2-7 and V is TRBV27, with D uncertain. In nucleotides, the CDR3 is TGTGCCAGCAGTTTGTCGGCCGAGTGGAGTTCCTACGAGCAGTACTTC. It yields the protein CASSLSAEWSSYEQYF.